This entry features one T cell receptor beta chain sequence. TCRdb reprocessed the RT-PCR reads via MiXCR and lists one record per CDR3 protein. The sample holds 900,000 to 1,000,000 distinct CDR3 sequences, roughly 18% seen once. This record belongs to a study of patients and donors after allogeneic stem cell transplantation. CDR3 length equals 17 residues. The germline V gene has CDR1 LGHNA and CDR2 YNFKEQ. Trimming cost V 4 bases and J 3 bases; bases outside gene matches: 7. This chain uses TRBV4-2 with TRBJ2-1, with TRBD2 matching over 12 bases. The source of this sequence is a human donor who was either an allogeneic HSCT recipient or a stem cell or donor lymphocyte infusion donor (not recorded which). It is not recorded whose cells these are; they may come from a transplant donor. The sequencing input was blood, either unsorted or a sorted T cell fraction (not recorded which). The CDR3 nucleotides are TGTGCCAGCAGCCTTCGGACTAGCGGGGCCGACTACAATGAGCAGTTCTTC. Amino acids: CASSLRTSGADYNEQFF.